Following are 14 T cell receptor beta chains from one sample sequenced in a study of CD8 T cells in ankylosing spondylitis. Their antigen targets remain unknown. The study's findings and limits: Seemingly characteristic of ankylosing spondylitis blood was a TCR beta motif consisting of under 10 highly homologous variants.

TCRdb reprocessed the 5' RACE reads via MiXCR and lists one record per CDR3 protein. The table shows more than 650,000 distinct CDR3 sequences, with over 9.5% occurring only once. Sequenced: blood, either unsorted or a sorted T cell fraction (not recorded which). The source of these receptors is a male donor with ankylosing spondylitis.

This clonotype was picked up one time. J is TRBJ2-3 and V is TRBV20-1, with 11 positions matching TRBD2. Germline V gene lookup returns CDR1 DFQATT and CDR2 SNEGSKA (reference sequence). There are 21 residues in the CDR3. V was pared by 0 bases and J by 0 bases, with 17 bases of the junction left unmatched. CDR3: CSARDELALLAGVSSTDTQYF. The DNA of the CDR3 is TGCAGTGCTAGAGATGAGCTTGCGTTACTAGCGGGGGTCTCTAGCACAGATACGCAGTATTTT.

In this sample, this clonotype turned up a few times. The J gene is TRBJ2-5, the V gene TRBV5-1; 8 positions agree with TRBD1. CDR3 length equals 15 residues. Germline CDR1 SGHRS, CDR2 YFSETQ. The ends lost 1 base at V and 1 base at J; junction bases unmatched: 3. The CDR3 region is CASSLMTGAQETQYF. The CDR3 DNA reads TGCGCCAGCAGCTTGATGACAGGGGCCCAAGAGACCCAGTACTTC. The full variable domain, rest sourced from reference TRBV5-1 and TRBJ2-5, is KAGVTQTPRYLIKTRGQQVTLSCSPISGHRSVSWYQQTPGQGLQFLFEYFSETQRNKGNFPGRFSGRQFSNSRSEMNVSTLELGDSALYLCASSLMTGAQETQYFGPGTRLLVL.

This clonotype was detected a few times. The chain combines TRBV7-2 with TRBJ2-5; TRBD1 matches at 11 bases. Germline V lookup: CDR1 SGHTA, CDR2 FQGNSA. The CDR3 length is 15 residues. V shed 5 bases and J 5 bases; nucleotides not matched to a gene: 7. Written as DNA, the CDR3 is TGTGCCAGCAGCCTCAGGACAGGGGGCAGGGAGACCCAGTACTTC. Translating gives CASSLRTGGRETQYF. Based on the CDR3 plus reference TRBV7-2 and TRBJ2-5, the full variable domain is GAGVSQSPSNKVTEKGKDVELRCDPISGHTALYWYRQSLGQGLEFLIYFQGNSAPDKSGLPSDRFSAERTGGSVSTLTIQRTQQEDSAVYLCASSLRTGGRETQYFGPGTRLLVL.

This clonotype turned up a few times. V gene TRBV4-2 combines with J gene TRBJ1-4; D ambiguous. The CDR3 runs 14 residues. V was shortened by 1 base and J by 7 bases, with 10 bases between the two germline ends. CDR1 is LGHNA, CDR2 YNFKEQ, per germline. The CDR3 DNA reads TGTGCCAGCAGCCAAGGGATAGAAGGTGAAAAACTGTTTTTT. Protein: CASSQGIEGEKLFF.

This clonotype was picked up a small number of times. The V call is TRBV11-1, the J call TRBJ2-3, with 11 nucleotides matching TRBD2. CDR3 size: 18 residues. V shed 4 bases, J shed 1 base, and the junction held 10 bases outside the gene matches. CDR1 is SGHAT and CDR2 is FQDESV in the germline V gene (reference sequence). Written as DNA, the CDR3 is TGTGCCAGCAGCTCCGGGATACTAGCGGGAGTTCGCACAGATACGCAGTATTTT. This encodes CASSSGILAGVRTDTQYF.

This clonotype appeared many times. The V and J genes are TRBV20-1 and TRBJ2-4, with D unresolved. CDR1 DFQATT and CDR2 SNEGSKA come from the germline V gene (reference sequence). V shed 7 bases and J shed 6 bases, with 10 bases lying between them. The CDR3 loop spans 11 amino acids. The CDR3, as DNA: TGCAGTGGTAAAGCCCCAAACATTCAGTACTTC. Residues: CSGKAPNIQYF.

The genes are TRBV5-6 and TRBJ1-2, with TRBD1 matching over 7 bases. Germline trimming cut 7 bases from V and 7 bases from J; bases unmatched to any gene: 10. Germline CDR1 reads SGHDT; CDR2 reads YYEEEE. CDR3 length: 13 residues. CDR3 protein: CASGGRQGFGYTF. CDR3 nucleotides: TGTGCCAGCGGGGGAAGACAGGGCTTTGGCTACACCTTC.

This clonotype was observed many times. The CDR3 DNA reads TGCAGTGCTAGCGGGAGCTACAATGAGCAGTTCTTC. Amino acids: CSASGSYNEQFF. The V gene is TRBV20-1, the J gene TRBJ2-1, with a weak D call TRBD2 (6 bases). CDR3 size: 12 residues. From germline, CDR1 is DFQATT and CDR2 SNEGSKA (reference sequence). V was trimmed by 3 bases and J by 3 bases, leaving 6 bases between them.

In its sample, this clonotype was seen many times. The chain uses TRBV20-1 and TRBJ1-1; a possible D gene is TRBD1 (5 bases). CDR1 is DFQATT and CDR2 is SNEGSKA in the germline V gene (reference sequence). This CDR3 contains 13 residues. V was cut by 2 bases and J by 1 base, with 8 bases left in between. The CDR3 region is CSARLGQNTEAFF. The CDR3 DNA reads as TGCAGTGCTAGACTTGGACAGAACACTGAAGCTTTCTTT.

This chain connects TRBV5-1 to TRBJ2-3; D might be TRBD1 or TRBD2, each matching 5 bases. The germline gives CDR1 SGHRS, CDR2 YFSETQ. The CDR3 extends over 18 amino acids. V lost 4 bases and J lost 3, with 24 bases in between. The DNA for the CDR3 is TGCGCCAGCAGCACCCGGGACGGCAGGATTTGGAGAACAGATACGCAGTATTTT. Its translation: CASSTRDGRIWRTDTQYF. The full variable domain, rest sourced from reference TRBV5-1 and TRBJ2-3, is KAGVTQTPRYLIKTRGQQVTLSCSPISGHRSVSWYQQTPGQGLQFLFEYFSETQRNKGNFPGRFSGRQFSNSRSEMNVSTLELGDSALYLCASSTRDGRIWRTDTQYFGPGTRLTVL.

The gene calls are TRBV7-9 and TRBJ2-1, with TRBD1 identical over 9 bases. This CDR3 contains 15 residues. Germline V gene lookup returns CDR1 SEHNR and CDR2 FQNEAQ (reference sequence). The V segment lost 1 base and the J segment 8 bases; nucleotides outside the gene matches: 6. The CDR3 sequence: CASSLGDRETDEQFF. The DNA for the CDR3 is TGTGCCAGCAGCTTAGGGGACAGGGAGACCGATGAGCAGTTCTTC.

The chain recombines TRBV7-2 with TRBJ2-2; D unresolved. This CDR3 region has 16 residues. V dropped 5 bases and J dropped 0 bases, with 13 bases sitting between them. The germline gives CDR1 SGHTA, CDR2 FQGNSA. CDR3 amino acids: CASSARPGSNTGELFF. CDR3 nucleotides: TGTGCCAGCAGCGCCAGACCGGGTTCGAACACCGGGGAGCTGTTTTTT.

Many counts were recorded for this clonotype. V usage is TRBV20-1 and J usage is TRBJ2-3; D call uncertain. CDR1 and CDR2 from the germline V gene are DFQATT and SNEGSKA (reference sequence). Trimming removed 4 bases from V and 4 bases from J, with 0 bases in between. The CDR3 consists of 9 residues. The CDR3 DNA reads TGCAGTGCTACAGATACGCAGTATTTT. Its protein is CSATDTQYF.

In its sample, this clonotype was seen a few times. The V and J genes are TRBV20-1 and TRBJ1-4; maybe TRBD1 (5 bases). The CDR3 length is 13 residues. Trimming took 5 bases from V and 3 from J, leaving 10 bases between them. Germline CDR1 and CDR2: DFQATT and SNEGSKA (reference sequence). The CDR3: CSARPGPNEKLFF. Written as DNA, the CDR3 is TGCAGTGCTCGGCCGGGACCTAATGAAAAACTGTTTTTT.